This T cell receptor (beta chain) stems from a study of OX40 agonist ivuxolimab in advanced cancers. The data were produced by immunoSEQ multiplex PCR, yet TCRdb's version contains in-frame clones alone and is incomplete. The table records 20,000 to 25,000 clones, approximately 84% of them present only once. Sampling times: baseline, cycle 4 day 1, cycle 7 day 1. This clone was seen once. CDR1 is SQVTM, CDR2 ANQGSEA, per germline. CDR3 length: 16 residues. After removal of 6 bases from V and 0 bases from J, the junction contained 11 bases not matched to a gene. The chain is built from TRBV29-1 and TRBJ2-7, with TRBD2 identical over 10 bases. The clonotype comes from an adult with an advanced solid tumor such as melanoma, head and neck, liver or kidney cancer. Here the sequenced sample was CD4+ or CD8+ T cells sorted from blood, taken in a trial of the OX40 agonist ivuxolimab. The CDR3 sequence: CSVQGGSGRHSYEQYF. Written as DNA, the CDR3 is TGCAGCGTCCAGGGGGGTAGCGGGAGGCACTCCTACGAGCAGTACTTC.